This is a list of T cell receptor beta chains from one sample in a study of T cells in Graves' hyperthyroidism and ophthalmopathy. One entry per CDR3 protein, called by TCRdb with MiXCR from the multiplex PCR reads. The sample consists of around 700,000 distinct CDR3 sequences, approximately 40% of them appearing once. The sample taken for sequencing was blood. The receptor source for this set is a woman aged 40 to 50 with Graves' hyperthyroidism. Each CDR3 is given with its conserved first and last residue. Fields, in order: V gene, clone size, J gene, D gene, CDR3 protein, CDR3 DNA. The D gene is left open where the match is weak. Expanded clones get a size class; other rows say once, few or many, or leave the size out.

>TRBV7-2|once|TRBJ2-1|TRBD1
CASSYDRALF
TGTGCCAGCAGCTACGACAGGGCGCTCTTC
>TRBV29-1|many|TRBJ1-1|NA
CSVRVWEPNTEAFF
TGCAGCGTTCGTGTGTGGGAGCCGAACACTGAAGCTTTCTTT
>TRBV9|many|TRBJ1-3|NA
CASSVDGGVSGNTIYF
TGTGCCAGCAGCGTAGATGGAGGGGTATCTGGAAACACCATATATTTT
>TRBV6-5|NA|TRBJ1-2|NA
CASSHPSAPAYYGYTF
TGTGCCAGCAGTCACCCTTCCGCCCCGGCCTACTATGGCTACACCTTC
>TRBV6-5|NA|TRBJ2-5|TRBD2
CASSYAGGRTQYF
TGTGCCAGCAGTTACGCGGGGGGTAGGACCCAGTACTTC
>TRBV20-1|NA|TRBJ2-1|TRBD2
CSARGGTSQDEQFF
TGCAGTGCTAGAGGCGGGACTAGCCAGGATGAGCAGTTCTTC
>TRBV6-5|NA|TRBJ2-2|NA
CASSWLLGGPNTGELFF
TGTGCCAGCAGTTGGTTATTGGGCGGACCGAACACCGGGGAGCTGTTTTTT
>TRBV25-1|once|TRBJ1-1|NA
CASSPDGRDQRPVNTEALF
TGTGCCAGCAGCCCGGACGGGAGGGATCAAAGACCTGTGAACACTGAAGCTCTCTTT
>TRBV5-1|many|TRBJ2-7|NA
CASSLTGTYEQYF
TGTGCCAGCAGCTTAACAGGAACCTACGAGCAGTACTTC
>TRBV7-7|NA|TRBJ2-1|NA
CASSKGSGYNEQFF
TGTGCTAGCAGCAAGGGATCGGGGTACAATGAGCAGTTCTTC
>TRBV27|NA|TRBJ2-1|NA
CASKEGYNEQFF
TGTGCCAGCAAAGAAGGCTACAATGAGCAGTTCTTC
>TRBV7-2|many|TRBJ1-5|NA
CASSSRGGGQPQHF
TGTGCCAGCAGCTCCCGCGGGGGAGGTCAGCCCCAGCATTTT
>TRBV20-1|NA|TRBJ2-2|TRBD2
CSASGLAGANTGELFF
TGCAGTGCGAGTGGACTAGCGGGAGCAAACACCGGGGAGCTGTTTTTT
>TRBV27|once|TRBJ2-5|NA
CASRRDPAQETQYF
TGTGCCAGCAGACGGGACCCAGCGCAAGAGACCCAGTACTTC
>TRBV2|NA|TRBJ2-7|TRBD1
CASPRDSYEQYF
TGTGCCAGCCCCCGGGACAGTTACGAGCAGTACTTC
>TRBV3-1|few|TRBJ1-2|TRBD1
CASSHIDRENYGYTF
TGTGCCAGCAGCCATATCGACAGGGAGAACTATGGCTACACCTTC
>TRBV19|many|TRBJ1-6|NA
CASSKGPLRSNSPLHF
TGTGCCAGTAGTAAAGGACCTCTACGCTCTAATTCACCCCTCCACTTT
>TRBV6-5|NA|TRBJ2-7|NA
CASSYQGARNEQYF
TGTGCCAGCAGTTACCAAGGGGCCCGAAACGAGCAGTACTTC
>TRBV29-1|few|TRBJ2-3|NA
CSTYSDTQYF
TGCAGCACCTACTCAGATACGCAGTATTTT
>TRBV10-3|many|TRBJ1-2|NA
CAISAANYGYTF
TGTGCCATCAGCGCAGCTAACTATGGCTACACCTTC
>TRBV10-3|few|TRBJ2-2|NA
CATRGSGEGTGELFF
TGTGCCACCCGAGGTTCCGGGGAAGGCACCGGGGAGCTGTTTTTT
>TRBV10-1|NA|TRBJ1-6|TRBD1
CASRADRGVNSPLHF
TGCGCCAGCAGAGCAGACAGGGGGGTGAATTCACCCCTCCACTTT
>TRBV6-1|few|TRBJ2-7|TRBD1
CASSYSTVGTGTNSYEQYF
TGTGCCAGCAGTTACTCGACGGTAGGGACAGGGACTAACTCCTACGAGCAGTACTTC
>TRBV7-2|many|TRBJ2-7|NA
CASSFRPTSLVNEQYF
TGTGCCAGCAGCTTCCGACCGACTAGTTTGGTAAACGAGCAGTACTTC
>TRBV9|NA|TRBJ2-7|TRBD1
CASSPQQGADEQYF
TGTGCCAGCAGCCCGCAACAGGGGGCGGACGAGCAGTACTTC
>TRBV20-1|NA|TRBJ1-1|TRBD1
CSARRPGTGSTEAFF
TGCAGTGCTCGAAGACCCGGGACAGGGAGCACTGAAGCTTTCTTT
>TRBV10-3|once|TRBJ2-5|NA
CAIREGGVGETQYF
TGTGCCATCAGGGAAGGGGGAGTAGGGGAGACCCAGTACTTC
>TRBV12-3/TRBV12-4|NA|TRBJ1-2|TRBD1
CAISEDRGYGYTF
TGTGCCATCAGTGAGGACAGGGGTTATGGCTACACCTTC
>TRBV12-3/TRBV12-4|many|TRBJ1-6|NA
CASSLLGGSYNSPLHF
TGTGCCAGCAGTTTACTGGGGGGCTCCTATAATTCACCCCTCCACTTT
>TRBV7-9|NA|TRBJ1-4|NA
CASSPTETEKLFF
TGTGCCAGCAGCCCCACCGAAACCGAAAAACTGTTTTTT
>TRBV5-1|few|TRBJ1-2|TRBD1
CASSQGQGKLRNYTF
TGCGCCAGCAGCCAAGGACAGGGGAAGTTAAGGAACTACACCTTC
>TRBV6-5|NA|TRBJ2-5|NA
CASSTHQGETQYF
TGTGCCAGCAGTACCCATCAGGGGGAGACCCAGTACTTC
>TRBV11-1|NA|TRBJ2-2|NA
CASSLMRGTGELFF
TGTGCCAGCAGCTTAATGCGGGGAACCGGGGAGCTGTTTTTT
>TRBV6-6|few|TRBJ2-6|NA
CASRPPRLNTGANVLTF
TGTGCCAGCAGACCCCCCCGGCTAAACACTGGGGCCAACGTCCTGACTTTC
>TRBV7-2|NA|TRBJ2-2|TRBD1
CASSAGTGAGELFF
TGTGCCAGCAGCGCCGGGACAGGGGCCGGGGAGCTGTTTTTT
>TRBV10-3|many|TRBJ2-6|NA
CAISEFLGDGSGANVLTF
TGTGCCATCAGTGAATTTTTGGGAGACGGCTCTGGGGCCAACGTCCTGACTTTC
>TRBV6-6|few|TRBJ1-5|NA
CASSEGGRGNQPQHF
TGTGCCAGCAGTGAAGGCGGGCGTGGCAATCAGCCCCAGCATTTT
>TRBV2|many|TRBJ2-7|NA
CASRGPTGRYEQYF
TGTGCCAGCAGGGGACCGACAGGACGGTACGAGCAGTACTTC
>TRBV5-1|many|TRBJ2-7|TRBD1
CASSLDRGQGTYEQYF
TGCGCCAGCAGCTTGGATAGAGGACAGGGTACCTACGAGCAGTACTTC
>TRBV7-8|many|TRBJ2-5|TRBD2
CASSWGLAVAETQYF
TGTGCCAGCAGCTGGGGACTAGCCGTTGCGGAGACCCAGTACTTC
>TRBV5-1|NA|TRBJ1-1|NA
CASSSAGSYTEAFF
TGCGCCAGCAGCTCAGCGGGAAGCTACACTGAAGCTTTCTTT
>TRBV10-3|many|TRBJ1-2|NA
CAISESYAPRGGYTF
TGTGCCATCAGTGAGTCTTATGCTCCCAGAGGAGGCTACACCTTC
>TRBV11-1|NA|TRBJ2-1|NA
CASSLAGEGEQFF
TGTGCCAGCAGCTTAGCGGGTGAGGGTGAGCAGTTCTTC
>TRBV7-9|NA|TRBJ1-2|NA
CASSQTDGRIWRGYTF
TGTGCCAGCAGCCAGACAGATGGACGGATTTGGCGGGGCTACACCTTC
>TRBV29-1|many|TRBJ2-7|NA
CSVAQGSYEQYF
TGCAGCGTTGCTCAGGGGAGCTACGAGCAGTACTTC
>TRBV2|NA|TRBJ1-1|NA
CASSSPPGAFF
TGTGCCAGCAGCTCCCCGCCTGGAGCTTTCTTT
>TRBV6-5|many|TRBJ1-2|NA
CASSYSPGLSQGYTF
TGTGCCAGCAGTTACTCCCCGGGGTTATCGCAAGGCTACACCTTC
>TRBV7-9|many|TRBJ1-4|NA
CASRSGGATNEKLFF
TGTGCCAGCAGGTCAGGAGGGGCAACTAATGAAAAACTGTTTTTT